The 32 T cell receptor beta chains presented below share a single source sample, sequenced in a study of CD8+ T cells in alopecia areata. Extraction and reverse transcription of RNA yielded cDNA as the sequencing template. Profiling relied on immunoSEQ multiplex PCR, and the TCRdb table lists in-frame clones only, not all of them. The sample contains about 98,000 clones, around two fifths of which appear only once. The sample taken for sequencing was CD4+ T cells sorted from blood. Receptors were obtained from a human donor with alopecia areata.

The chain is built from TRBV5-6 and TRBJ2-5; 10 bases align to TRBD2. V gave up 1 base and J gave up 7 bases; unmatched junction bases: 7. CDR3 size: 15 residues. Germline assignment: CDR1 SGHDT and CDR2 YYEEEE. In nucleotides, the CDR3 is TGTGCCAGCAGCTTGTTCCTAGCGGGAGATGGGACCCAGTACTTC. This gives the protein CASSLFLAGDGTQYF. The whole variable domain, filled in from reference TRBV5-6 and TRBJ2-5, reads DAGVTQSPTHLIKTRGQQVTLRCSPKSGHDTVSWYQQALGQGPQFIFQYYEEEERQRGNFPDRFSGHQFPNYSSELNVNALLLGDSALYLCASSLFLAGDGTQYFGPGTRLLVL.

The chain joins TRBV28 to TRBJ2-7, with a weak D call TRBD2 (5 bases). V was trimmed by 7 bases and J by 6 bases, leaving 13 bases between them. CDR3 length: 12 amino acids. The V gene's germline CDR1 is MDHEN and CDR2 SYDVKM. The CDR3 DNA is TGTGCCAGCACCGGACTGGGGATCGAGCAGTACTTC. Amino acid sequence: CASTGLGIEQYF.

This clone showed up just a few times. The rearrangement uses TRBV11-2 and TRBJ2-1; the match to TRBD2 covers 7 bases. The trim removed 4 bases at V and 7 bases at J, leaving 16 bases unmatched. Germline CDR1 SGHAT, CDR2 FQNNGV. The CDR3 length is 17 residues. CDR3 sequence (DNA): TGTGCCAGCAGCTCCCTAAAAACTAGCCAGCGGGATAATGAGCAGTTCTTC. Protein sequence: CASSSLKTSQRDNEQFF.

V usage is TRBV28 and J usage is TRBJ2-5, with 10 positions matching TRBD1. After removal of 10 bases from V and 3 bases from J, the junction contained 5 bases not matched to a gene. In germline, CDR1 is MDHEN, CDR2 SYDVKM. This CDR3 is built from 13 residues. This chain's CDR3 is CATLGQGKETQYF. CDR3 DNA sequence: TGTGCCACCCTGGGACAGGGGAAAGAGACCCAGTACTTC.

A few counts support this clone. This CDR3 reads CASSTPDGNEQYF. CDR3 sequence (DNA): TGTGCCAGTAGTACGCCAGACGGGAACGAGCAGTACTTC. The V and J genes are TRBV19 and TRBJ2-7, with D possibly being TRBD2 (5 bases). This CDR3 region has 13 residues. Looked up from germline, CDR1 is LNHDA and CDR2 is SQIVND (reference sequence). Trimming took 4 bases from V and 5 from J, leaving 12 bases between them.

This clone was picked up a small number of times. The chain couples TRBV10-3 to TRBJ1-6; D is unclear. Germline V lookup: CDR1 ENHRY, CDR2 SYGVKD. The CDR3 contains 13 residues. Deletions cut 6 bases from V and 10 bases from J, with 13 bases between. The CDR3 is CAISDPGLSPLHF. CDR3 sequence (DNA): TGTGCCATCAGCGACCCGGGCTTATCACCCCTCCACTTT.

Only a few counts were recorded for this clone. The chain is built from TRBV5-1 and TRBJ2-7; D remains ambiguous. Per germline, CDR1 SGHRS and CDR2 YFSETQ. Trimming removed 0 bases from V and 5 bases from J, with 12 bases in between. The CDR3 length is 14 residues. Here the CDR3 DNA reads TGCGCCAGCAGCTTGGACTCTGTCTATGACGAGCAGTACTTC. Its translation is CASSLDSVYDEQYF.

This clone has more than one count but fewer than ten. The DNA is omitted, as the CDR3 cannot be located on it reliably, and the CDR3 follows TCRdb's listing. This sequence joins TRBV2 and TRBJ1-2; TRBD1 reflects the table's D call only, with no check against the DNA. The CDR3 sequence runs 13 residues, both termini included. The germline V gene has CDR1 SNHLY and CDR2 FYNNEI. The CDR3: CASAVGQGSSDTF.

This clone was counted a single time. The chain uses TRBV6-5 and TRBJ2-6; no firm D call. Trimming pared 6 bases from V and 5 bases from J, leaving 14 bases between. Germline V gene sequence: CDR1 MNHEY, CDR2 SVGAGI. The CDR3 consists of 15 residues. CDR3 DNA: TGTGCCAGCAGGGTCGTGGGTGCTAGGGCCAACGTCCTGACTTTC. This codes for CASRVVGARANVLTF.

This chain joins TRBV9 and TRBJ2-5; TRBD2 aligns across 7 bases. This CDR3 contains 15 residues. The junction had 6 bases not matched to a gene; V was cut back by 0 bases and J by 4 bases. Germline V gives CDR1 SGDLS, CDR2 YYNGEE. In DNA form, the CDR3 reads TGTGCCAGCAGCGTAGTGGGCAGGGAGGGAGAGACCCAGTACTTC. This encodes CASSVVGREGETQYF.

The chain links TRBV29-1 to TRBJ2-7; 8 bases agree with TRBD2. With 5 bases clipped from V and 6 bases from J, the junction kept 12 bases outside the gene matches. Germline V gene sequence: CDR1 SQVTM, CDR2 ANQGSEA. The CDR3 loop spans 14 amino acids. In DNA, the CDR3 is TGCAGCGTTCGGGGGGGTGGGAGTCCCTCCGAGCAGTACTTC. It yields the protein CSVRGGGSPSEQYF.

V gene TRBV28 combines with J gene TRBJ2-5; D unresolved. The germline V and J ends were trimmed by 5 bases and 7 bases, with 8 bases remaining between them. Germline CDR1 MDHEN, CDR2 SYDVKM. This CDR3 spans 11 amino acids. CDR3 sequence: CASSPRGTQYF. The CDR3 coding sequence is TGTGCCAGCAGTCCCCGTGGGACCCAGTACTTC.

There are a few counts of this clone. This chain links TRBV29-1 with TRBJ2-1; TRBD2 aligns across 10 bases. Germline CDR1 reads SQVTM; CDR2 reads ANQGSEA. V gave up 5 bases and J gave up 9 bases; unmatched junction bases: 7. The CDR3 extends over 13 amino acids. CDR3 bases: TGCAGCGTTTTAACTAGCGGGACCGGTGAGCAGTTCTTC. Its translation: CSVLTSGTGEQFF.

CDR3 protein: CASKGGRYNEQFF. The CDR3 nucleotides are TGTGCCAGCAAGGGGGGACGCTACAATGAGCAGTTCTTC. The V gene is TRBV2, the J gene TRBJ2-1, with D perhaps being TRBD1 or TRBD2 (6 bases each). The CDR3 consists of 13 residues. The germline gives CDR1 SNHLY, CDR2 FYNNEI. V lost 7 bases, J lost 3 bases, and 10 bases lay in between.

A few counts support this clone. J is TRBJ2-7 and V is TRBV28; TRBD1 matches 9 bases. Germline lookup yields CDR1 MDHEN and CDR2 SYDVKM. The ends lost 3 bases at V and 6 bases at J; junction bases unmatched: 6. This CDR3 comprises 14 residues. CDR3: CASSLGGQGSEQYF. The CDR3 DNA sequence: TGTGCCAGCAGTTTGGGGGGACAGGGTAGCGAGCAGTACTTC.

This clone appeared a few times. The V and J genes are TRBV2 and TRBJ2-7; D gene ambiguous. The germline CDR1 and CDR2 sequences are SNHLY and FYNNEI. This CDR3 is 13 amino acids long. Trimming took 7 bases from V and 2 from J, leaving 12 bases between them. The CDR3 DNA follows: TGTGCCAGCAACGGAGTGGGCGCCTACGAGCAGTACTTC. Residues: CASNGVGAYEQYF.

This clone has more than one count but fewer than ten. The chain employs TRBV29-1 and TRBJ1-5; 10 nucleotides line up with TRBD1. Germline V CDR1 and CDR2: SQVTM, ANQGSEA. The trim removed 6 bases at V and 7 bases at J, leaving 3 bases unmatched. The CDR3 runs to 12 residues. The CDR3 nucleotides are TGCAGCGTGATGGACAGGGGGCAGCCCCAGCATTTT. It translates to CSVMDRGQPQHF.

The CDR3 coding sequence is TGTGCCAGCAGTTTACTGGGAGCGGGAGGGCCAGATACGCAGTATTTT. As protein: CASSLLGAGGPDTQYF. V is TRBV28 and J is TRBJ2-3, with 10 bases matching TRBD2. CDR1 MDHEN and CDR2 SYDVKM come from the germline V gene. There are 16 residues in the CDR3. Germline trimming cut 2 bases from V and 4 bases from J; bases unmatched to any gene: 6.

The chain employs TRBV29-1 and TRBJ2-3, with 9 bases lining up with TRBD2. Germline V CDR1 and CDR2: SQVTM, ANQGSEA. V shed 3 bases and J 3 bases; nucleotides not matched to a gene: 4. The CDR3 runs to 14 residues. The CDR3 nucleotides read TGCAGCGTTGAGTCCGGACTAGCGACAGATACGCAGTATTTT. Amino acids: CSVESGLATDTQYF.

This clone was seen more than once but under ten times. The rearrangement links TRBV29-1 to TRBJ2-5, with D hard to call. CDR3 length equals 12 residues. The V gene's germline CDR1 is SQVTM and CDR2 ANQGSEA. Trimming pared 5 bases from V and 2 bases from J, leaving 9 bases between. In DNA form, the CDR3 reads TGCAGCGTTCAAACAGTACAAGAGACCCAGTACTTC. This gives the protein CSVQTVQETQYF.

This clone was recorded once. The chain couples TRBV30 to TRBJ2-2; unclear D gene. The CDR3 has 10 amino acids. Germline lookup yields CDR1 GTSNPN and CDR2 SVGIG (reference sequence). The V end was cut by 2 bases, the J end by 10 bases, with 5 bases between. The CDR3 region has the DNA TGTGCCTGGAGTCACGTGGAGCTGTTTTTT. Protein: CAWSHVELFF. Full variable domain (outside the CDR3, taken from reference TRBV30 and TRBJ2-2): SQTIHQWPATLVQPVGSPLSLECTVEGTSNPNLYWYRQAAGRGLQLLFYSVGIGQISSEVPQNLSASRPQDRQFILSSKKLLLSDSGFYLCAWSHVELFFGEGSRLTVL.

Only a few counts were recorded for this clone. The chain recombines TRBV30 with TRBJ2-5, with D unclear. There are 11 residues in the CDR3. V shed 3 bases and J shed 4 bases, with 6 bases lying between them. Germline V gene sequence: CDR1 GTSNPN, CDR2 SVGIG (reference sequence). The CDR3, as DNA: TGTGCCTGGAGCCAACGAGAGACCCAGTACTTC. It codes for CAWSQRETQYF.

The CDR3 is CASSLAINYNEQFF. The CDR3 bases are TGCGCCAGCAGCTTGGCCATCAACTACAATGAGCAGTTCTTC. V gene TRBV5-1 combines with J gene TRBJ2-1; the D is unclear. V was shortened by 0 bases and J by 3 bases, with 7 bases between the two germline ends. CDR1 is SGHRS, CDR2 YFSETQ, per germline. The CDR3 is made up of 14 amino acids.

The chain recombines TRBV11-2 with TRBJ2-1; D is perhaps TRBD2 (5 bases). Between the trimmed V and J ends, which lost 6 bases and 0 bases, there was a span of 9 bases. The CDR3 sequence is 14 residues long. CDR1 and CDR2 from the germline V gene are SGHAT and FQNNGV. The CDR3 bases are TGTGCCAGCAGTTCGGACTTCTCCTACAATGAGCAGTTCTTC. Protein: CASSSDFSYNEQFF.

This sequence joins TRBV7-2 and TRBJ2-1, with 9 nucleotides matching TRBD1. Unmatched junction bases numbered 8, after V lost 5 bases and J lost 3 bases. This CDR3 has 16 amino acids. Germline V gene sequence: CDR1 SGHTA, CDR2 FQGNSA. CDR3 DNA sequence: TGTGCCAGCAGCGCGCGACCGGGACAGGGCTACAATGAGCAGTTCTTC. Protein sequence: CASSARPGQGYNEQFF.

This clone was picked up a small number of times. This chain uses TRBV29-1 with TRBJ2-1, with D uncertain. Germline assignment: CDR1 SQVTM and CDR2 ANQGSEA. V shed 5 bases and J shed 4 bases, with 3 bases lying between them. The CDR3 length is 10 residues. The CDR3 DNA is TGCAGCGTTAGGTACAATGAGCAGTTCTTC. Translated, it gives CSVRYNEQFF.

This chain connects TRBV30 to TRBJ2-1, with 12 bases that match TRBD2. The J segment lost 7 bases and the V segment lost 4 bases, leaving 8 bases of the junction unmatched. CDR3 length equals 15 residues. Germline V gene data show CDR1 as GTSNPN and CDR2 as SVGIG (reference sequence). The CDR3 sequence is CAWNLAGGPGNEQFF. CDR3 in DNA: TGTGCCTGGAACCTAGCGGGAGGGCCCGGGAATGAGCAGTTCTTC.

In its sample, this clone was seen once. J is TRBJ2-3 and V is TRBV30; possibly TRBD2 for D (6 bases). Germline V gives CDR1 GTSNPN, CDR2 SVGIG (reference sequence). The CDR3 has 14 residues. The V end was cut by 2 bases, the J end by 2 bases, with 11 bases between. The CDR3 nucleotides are TGTGCCTGGAGTCCCGGCGGGGCCACAGATACGCAGTATTTT. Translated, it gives CAWSPGGATDTQYF.

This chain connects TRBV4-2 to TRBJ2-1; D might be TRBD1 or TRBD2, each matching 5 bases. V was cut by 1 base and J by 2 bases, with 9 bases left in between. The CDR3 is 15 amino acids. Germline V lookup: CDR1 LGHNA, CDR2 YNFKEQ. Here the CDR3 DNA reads TGTGCCAGCAGCCAAGGATGGGGGACCTACAATGAGCAGTTCTTC. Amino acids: CASSQGWGTYNEQFF.

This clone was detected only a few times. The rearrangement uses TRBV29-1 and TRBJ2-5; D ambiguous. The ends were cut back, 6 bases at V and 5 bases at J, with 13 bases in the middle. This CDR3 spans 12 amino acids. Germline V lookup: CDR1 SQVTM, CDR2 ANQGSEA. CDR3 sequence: CSVTQLSETQYF. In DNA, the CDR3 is TGCAGCGTGACCCAACTTAGCGAGACCCAGTACTTC.

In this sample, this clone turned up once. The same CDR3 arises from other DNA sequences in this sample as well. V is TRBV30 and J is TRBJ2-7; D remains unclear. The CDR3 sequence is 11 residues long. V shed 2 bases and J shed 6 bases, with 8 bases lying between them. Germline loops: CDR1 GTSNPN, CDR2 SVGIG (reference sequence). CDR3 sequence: CAWSRVGEQYF. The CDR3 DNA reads TGTGCCTGGAGTAGGGTCGGCGAGCAGTACTTC.

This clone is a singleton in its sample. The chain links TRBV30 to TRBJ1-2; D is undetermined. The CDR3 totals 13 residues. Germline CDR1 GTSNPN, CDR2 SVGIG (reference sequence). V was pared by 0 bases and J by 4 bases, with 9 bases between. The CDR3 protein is CAWSVPQIYGYTF. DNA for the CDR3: TGTGCCTGGAGTGTACCACAGATCTATGGCTACACCTTC.